The subject of this entry is one TCR beta chain. A junction boundary mismatches the germline segment, possibly from a read error. CDR1 and CDR2 (germline): LNHDA, SQIVND (reference sequence). The CDR3 extends over 17 amino acids. This sample is drawn from a study of blood T cell repertoires in COVID-19. Study-wide context: The United States, Italy and Spain supplied acute and convalescent COVID-19 samples. T cells, B-cell-depleted T cells, or PBMCs provided the cDNA or gDNA that served as material.

Seattle participants joined during active infection and were tracked over time. Study processing details: Researchers report that nucleated cell counts were estimated from reference gene primer amplification. Generated by immunoSEQ multiplex PCR, the TCRdb table keeps only in-frame clones and is missing some. The V and J calls and the clone size are those of that table, but D and trimming were determined from the DNA. This sample carries 250,000 to 350,000 clones, 88% of them seen once, and the ten largest clones take 11%. This rearrangement joins TRBV19 to TRBJ1-5; 10 bases are shared with TRBD1. The clonotype originates from a woman under 40 with COVID-19, enrolled during active disease. Sequencing input: peripheral blood. The CDR3 coding sequence is TGTGCCTGTAGTCCGGGACAGGGGACCTATAGCAATCAGCCCCAGCTTTTT. Protein product: CACSPGQGTYSNQPQLF.